The 30 T cell receptor beta chains presented below share a single source sample, sequenced in a study of blood T cell repertoires in COVID-19. Measured with immunoSEQ multiplex PCR; TCRdb has only the in-frame clones, and not every one. Of about 250,000 clones listed, 85% are singletons. Input material: peripheral blood. The receptors come from a man in his forties or fifties with active or convalescent COVID-19.

The chain has TRBV27 and TRBJ2-1; no clear D. CDR3 length equals 14 residues. Germline V gene data show CDR1 as MNHEY and CDR2 as SMNVEV (reference sequence). Trimming cost V 3 bases and J 2 bases, with 8 bases left between them. CDR3 amino acids: CASSFESTYNEQFF. Written as DNA, the CDR3 is TGTGCCAGCAGTTTTGAGAGTACCTACAATGAGCAGTTCTTC.

The chain has TRBV3-1 (or the pseudogene TRBV3-2) and TRBJ2-5, with 7 bases matching TRBD1. Germline V gene sequence: CDR1 LGHDT, CDR2 YNNKEL (reference sequence). V was clipped by 4 bases and J by 5 bases; unmatched bases: 22. CDR3 length: 19 amino acids. Written as DNA, the CDR3 is TGTGCCAGCAGCCCTTCGGCCCGTTACGTTTCCAGGGGGTGGGAGACCCAGTACTTC. Amino acids: CASSPSARYVSRGWETQYF.

The chain has TRBV12-3 or TRBV12-4 and TRBJ2-5; unclear D gene. Trimming took off 6 bases at V and 3 bases at J, with 5 bases between the two ends. This CDR3 spans 11 amino acids. CDR3 protein: CASSLKETQYF. In DNA, the CDR3 is TGTGCCAGCAGCCTTAAAGAGACCCAGTACTTC.

The rearrangement uses TRBV28 and TRBJ2-7; TRBD2 aligns across 9 bases. The CDR3 consists of 14 residues. Per germline, CDR1 MDHEN and CDR2 SYDVKM. V dropped 2 bases and J dropped 2; count of bases not matched to a gene: 1. The DNA for the CDR3 is TGTGCCAGCAGTTTACTAGCGGGAACCTACGAGCAGTACTTC. This codes for CASSLLAGTYEQYF.

The rearrangement uses TRBV3-1 (or the pseudogene TRBV3-2) and TRBJ2-7; D call uncertain. Germline-derived CDR1 and CDR2 are LGHDT and YNNKEL (reference sequence). The ends were cut back, 3 bases at V and 3 bases at J, with 9 bases in the middle. This CDR3 is built from 13 residues. DNA of the CDR3: TGTGCCAGCAGCCAGACCGACAACTACGAGCAGTACTTC. It specifies CASSQTDNYEQYF.

CDR3 DNA: TGCAGCGTCCAGGACAGGGTGGGGGAAAAACTGTTTTTT. It yields the protein CSVQDRVGEKLFF. The J gene is TRBJ1-4, the V gene TRBV29-1, with 8 bases matching TRBD1. CDR3 length: 13 amino acids. After removal of 6 bases from V and 8 bases from J, the junction contained 8 bases not matched to a gene. Germline V gene sequence: CDR1 SQVTM, CDR2 ANQGSEA.

The chain joins TRBV7-9 to TRBJ2-7; the match to TRBD2 covers 10 bases. V dropped 2 bases and J dropped 5; count of bases not matched to a gene: 9. Per the germline V gene, CDR1 is SEHNR and CDR2 is FQNEAQ (reference sequence). The CDR3 totals 16 residues. In DNA form, the CDR3 reads TGTGCCAGCAGCTTAAGGCCCCCTAGCGGGAGTAACGAGCAGTACTTC. Translated, it gives CASSLRPPSGSNEQYF.

V is TRBV5-8 and J is TRBJ2-5, with TRBD1 matching over 9 bases. The length of the CDR3 is 14 residues. The V and J ends lost 3 bases and 4 bases, in that order; junction bases with no gene match: 4. Per germline, CDR1 SGHTS and CDR2 YDEGEE. In DNA, the CDR3 is TGTGCCAGCAGCTGGGGACAGGGAGGAGAGACCCAGTACTTC. Amino acid sequence: CASSWGQGGETQYF. Variable domain in full (rest from reference TRBV5-8 and TRBJ2-5): EAGVTQSPTHLIKTRGQQATLRCSPISGHTSVYWYQQALGLGLQFLLWYDEGEERNRGNFPPRFSGRQFPNYSSELNVNALELEDSALYLCASSWGQGGETQYFGPGTRLLVL.

The rearrangement links TRBV9 to TRBJ2-3; 7 bases map to TRBD2. The ends lost 5 bases at V and 4 bases at J; junction bases unmatched: 7. There are 14 residues in the CDR3. Per the germline V gene, CDR1 is SGDLS and CDR2 is YYNGEE. The CDR3 spells CASRSGIGADTQYF. The CDR3 bases are TGTGCCAGCAGAAGCGGGATTGGGGCAGATACGCAGTATTTT.

This chain links TRBV4-1 with TRBJ2-1, with 12 nucleotides matching TRBD2. Germline V CDR1 and CDR2: MGHRA, YSYEKL. The CDR3 runs to 18 residues. The V gene end was trimmed by 6 bases and the J gene end by 14 bases; junction bases not matched to a gene: 23. In DNA, the CDR3 is TGCGCCAGCAGACCGTCCCCTTTCGGACTAGCGGGAACCCGGAGTGAGTTCTTC. This translates into CASRPSPFGLAGTRSEFF.

The chain employs TRBV7-2 and TRBJ1-5; 12 positions agree with TRBD1. CDR3 length equals 17 residues. V shed 5 bases, J shed 7 bases, and the junction held 12 bases outside the gene matches. Per germline, CDR1 SGHTA and CDR2 FQGNSA. The CDR3 here is CASSPLTGTGGRQPQHF. CDR3 nucleotide sequence: TGTGCCAGCAGCCCCCTGACCGGGACAGGGGGCAGACAGCCCCAGCATTTT.

This chain uses TRBV6-1 with TRBJ2-5, with TRBD2 matching over 8 bases. The CDR3 is 14 residues long. Trimming cost V 2 bases and J 7 bases; bases outside gene matches: 6. Germline V gene lookup returns CDR1 MNHNS and CDR2 SASEGT. CDR3 sequence reads: CASSEPGLAVTQYF. The CDR3 DNA follows: TGTGCCAGCAGTGAACCCGGACTAGCCGTGACCCAGTACTTC.

The rearrangement uses TRBV5-5 and TRBJ1-4, with 11 bases fitting TRBD1. The germline V gene has CDR1 SGHKS and CDR2 YYEKEE (reference sequence). This CDR3 spans 17 amino acids. V gave up 2 bases and J gave up 4 bases; unmatched junction bases: 7. Here the CDR3 DNA reads TGTGCCAGCAGCTTCGGGACAGGGGGTATGGGTAATGAAAAACTGTTTTTT. Amino acids: CASSFGTGGMGNEKLFF.

This chain links TRBV7-9 with TRBJ2-7, with 11 bases matching TRBD2. The CDR3 loop spans 15 amino acids. Trimming took 5 bases from V and 7 from J; bases not matched to a gene: 10. In germline, CDR1 is SEHNR, CDR2 FQNEAQ (reference sequence). The DNA for the CDR3 is TGTGCCAGCAGCCTAACTAGCGGGAGTTCTTATGAGCAGTACTTC. It encodes CASSLTSGSSYEQYF.

V gene TRBV28 combines with J gene TRBJ1-1, with 10 positions matching TRBD1. Germline loops: CDR1 MDHEN, CDR2 SYDVKM. The V gene end was trimmed by 3 bases and the J gene end by 8 bases; junction bases not matched to a gene: 6. The CDR3 spans 14 residues. The CDR3 protein is CASSLEGDRGEAFF. The DNA for the CDR3 is TGTGCCAGCAGTTTGGAAGGGGACAGGGGCGAAGCTTTCTTT.

The J gene is TRBJ1-1, the V gene TRBV3-1 (or the pseudogene TRBV3-2); 8 positions agree with TRBD1. In germline, CDR1 is LGHDT, CDR2 YNNKEL (reference sequence). The CDR3 has 15 amino acids. The V and J ends lost 4 bases and 3 bases, in that order; junction bases with no gene match: 7. CDR3 residues: CASSLQGASYTEAFF. In nucleotides, the CDR3 is TGTGCCAGCAGCCTCCAGGGGGCCTCTTACACTGAAGCTTTCTTT.

The genes are TRBV12-3 or TRBV12-4 and TRBJ1-5; D might be TRBD1 (5 bases). V was clipped by 3 bases and J by 9 bases, with 12 bases between them. The CDR3 loop spans 13 amino acids. CDR3 sequence: CASSFGGSGPQHF. Here the CDR3 DNA reads TGTGCCAGCAGTTTCGGGGGGAGTGGGCCCCAGCATTTT.

The J gene is TRBJ2-7, the V gene TRBV5-5; TRBD1 might be the D (6 bases). The germline V and J ends were trimmed by 4 bases and 2 bases, with 13 bases remaining between them. CDR3 length: 14 residues. Germline CDR1 is SGHKS and CDR2 is YYEKEE (reference sequence). The CDR3 DNA sequence: TGTGCCAGCAGCCAGGGTGGGGGCGCCTACGAGCAGTACTTC. It codes for CASSQGGGAYEQYF.

For this clone: In the same sample, other DNA sequences code for this CDR3. This sequence joins TRBV20-1 and TRBJ2-3; D not certain. The length of the CDR3 is 13 residues. CDR1 and CDR2 from the germline V gene are DFQATT and SNEGSKA (reference sequence). The V and J ends lost 3 bases and 1 base respectively, with 8 bases between them. The CDR3: CSASPAGTDTQYF. DNA for the CDR3: TGCAGTGCTAGTCCCGCAGGCACAGATACGCAGTATTTT.

There are a few counts of this clone. The rearrangement links TRBV21-1 to TRBJ1-1. TRBV21-1 is assigned pseudogene status. CDR3 length: 15 amino acids. For the CDR3, the DNA is TGTGCCAGCAGCCTGGCAGGGAGGAAGAACACTGAAGCTTTCTTT. Translation gives CASSLAGRKNTEAFF.

The chain employs TRBV5-1 and TRBJ2-7; TRBD1 aligns across 8 bases. Germline CDR1 reads SGHRS; CDR2 reads YFSETQ. V shed 0 bases, J shed 0 bases, and the junction held 5 bases outside the gene matches. The CDR3 is 16 residues long. The CDR3 DNA follows: TGCGCCAGCAGCTTGGACGGGACAGGAAGCTCCTACGAGCAGTACTTC. Its protein product is CASSLDGTGSSYEQYF.

This sequence joins TRBV11-2 and TRBJ2-3, with D perhaps TRBD2 (5 bases). The germline V gene has CDR1 SGHAT and CDR2 FQNNGV. CDR3 length: 16 residues. The V end lost 2 bases, the J end lost 4 bases, and 16 bases lay between the germline ends. The CDR3 reads CASSLFSSHVADTQYF. Written as DNA, the CDR3 is TGTGCCAGCAGCTTATTCTCTAGCCATGTGGCAGATACGCAGTATTTT.

A few counts support this clone. This chain joins TRBV4-1 and TRBJ1-5; D call uncertain. The CDR3 is made up of 16 amino acids. Trimming pared 0 bases from V and 5 bases from J, leaving 14 bases between. Germline CDR1 is MGHRA and CDR2 is YSYEKL. In DNA, the CDR3 is TGCGCCAGCAGCCAAGATCCAACAGTTAGGTATCAGCCCCAGCATTTT. Translated, it gives CASSQDPTVRYQPQHF.

The chain employs TRBV4-1 and TRBJ2-1; 11 bases map to TRBD1. The ends lost 3 bases at V and 4 bases at J; junction bases unmatched: 2. Germline CDR1 is MGHRA and CDR2 is YSYEKL. The CDR3 loop spans 15 amino acids. The CDR3 DNA reads TGCGCCAGCAGCCAGGACAGGGGGCTTTACAATGAGCAGTTCTTC. Residues: CASSQDRGLYNEQFF.

V is TRBV2 and J is TRBJ2-5, with D tentatively TRBD2 (5 bases). The CDR3 is 12 residues long. V was shortened by 6 bases and J by 10 bases, with 15 bases between the two germline ends. CDR1 is SNHLY and CDR2 is FYNNEI in the germline V gene. The CDR3 loop is CASRVEAALQYF. The CDR3 DNA reads TGTGCCAGCAGGGTGGAAGCGGCCCTCCAGTACTTC.

The chain couples TRBV6-6 to TRBJ1-1, with TRBD1 matching over 7 bases. V gave up 5 bases and J gave up 5 bases; unmatched junction bases: 8. Germline CDR1 and CDR2: MNHNY and SVGAGI (reference sequence). The CDR3 has 14 residues. For the CDR3, the DNA is TGTGCCAGCAGTCGACAGGGTCTAACAACTGAAGCTTTCTTT. Translating gives CASSRQGLTTEAFF.

This clone was found a few times. This chain links TRBV10-3 with TRBJ1-2; D not certain. CDR3 size: 15 residues. Deletions cut 7 bases from V and 2 bases from J, with 17 bases between. Germline V gene data show CDR1 as ENHRY and CDR2 as SYGVKD. CDR3 DNA sequence: TGTGCCATCACAGGCGGAGAGGGTAGGAACTATGGCTACACCTTC. This gives the protein CAITGGEGRNYGYTF.

The chain joins TRBV2 to TRBJ2-7, with a weak D call TRBD1 (6 bases). The CDR3 consists of 16 residues. V lost 6 bases, J lost 0 bases, and 18 bases lay in between. Germline assignment: CDR1 SNHLY and CDR2 FYNNEI. The CDR3: CASSTATGWNSYEQYF. CDR3 DNA sequence: TGTGCCAGCAGCACGGCGACAGGTTGGAACTCCTACGAGCAGTACTTC.

V and J are TRBV2 and TRBJ2-2; weak D call: TRBD2 (6 bases). V shed 9 bases and J shed 3 bases, with 14 bases lying between them. The length of the CDR3 is 14 residues. The germline CDR1 and CDR2 sequences are SNHLY and FYNNEI. The CDR3 sequence is CASRADYHTGELFF. In DNA form, the CDR3 reads TGTGCCAGTAGGGCGGACTATCACACCGGGGAGCTGTTTTTT.

This clone is a singleton in its sample. This chain joins TRBV19 and TRBJ2-3, with D uncertain. Germline loops: CDR1 LNHDA, CDR2 SQIVND (reference sequence). Trimming pared 4 bases from V and 6 bases from J, leaving 8 bases between. This CDR3 is 12 amino acids long. This CDR3 reads CASSNTLDTQYF. CDR3 DNA sequence: TGTGCCAGTAGTAACACGTTGGATACGCAGTATTTT.